This is a list of T cell receptor beta chains from one sample in a study of cytomegalovirus exposure and HLA in healthy donors. Repertoires were generated with immunoSEQ multiplex PCR, while TCRdb's copy carries only in-frame clones and drops some. Counted here are 100,000 or so clones, about 75% occurring once; the ten biggest clones make up more than 9%. The sequenced sample consisted of PBMCs. Receptors originate from a man aged 50-60 years in good health and CMV-seronegative. Both conserved end residues are part of each CDR3. D genes are given only for firm matches. The listing skips clone size in some rows; elsewhere it reads once, few, many or a size class.

v_call: TRBV28; j_call: TRBJ1-3; d_call: -; clone_size: -; cdr3_aa: CASRFHSGNTIYF; cdr3_nt: TGTGCCAGCAGGTTCCACTCTGGAAACACCATATATTTT
v_call: TRBV9; j_call: TRBJ1-3; d_call: -; clone_size: once; cdr3_aa: CASSVQPSGLTGNTIYF; cdr3_nt: TGTGCCAGCAGCGTACAGCCGTCGGGGTTAACTGGAAACACCATATATTTT
v_call: TRBV2; j_call: TRBJ1-1; d_call: -; clone_size: medium-sized; cdr3_aa: CASLRHMNTEAFF; cdr3_nt: TGTGCCAGCTTGCGACATATGAACACTGAAGCTTTCTTT
v_call: TRBV30; j_call: TRBJ2-1; d_call: TRBD2; clone_size: -; cdr3_aa: CAWSYGRSSYNEQFF; cdr3_nt: TGTGCCTGGAGTTACGGGAGGAGCTCCTACAATGAGCAGTTCTTC
v_call: TRBV6-1; j_call: TRBJ2-6; d_call: -; clone_size: -; cdr3_aa: CASSGGIVGANVLTF; cdr3_nt: TGTGCCAGCAGTGGAGGTATAGTCGGGGCCAACGTCCTGACTTTC
v_call: TRBV5-4; j_call: TRBJ1-2; d_call: -; clone_size: -; cdr3_aa: CASSWPGAGGYTF; cdr3_nt: TGTGCCAGCAGCTGGCCGGGAGCCGGGGGCTACACCTTC
v_call: TRBV6-1; j_call: TRBJ2-5; d_call: TRBD1; clone_size: -; cdr3_aa: CATLDRERNGETQYF; cdr3_nt: TGTGCCACTTTGGACAGGGAACGTAACGGGGAGACCCAGTACTTC
v_call: TRBV7-2; j_call: TRBJ2-1; d_call: -; clone_size: few; cdr3_aa: CASSLAVDYEQFF; cdr3_nt: TGTGCCAGCAGCTTAGCTGTCGACTACGAGCAGTTCTTC
v_call: TRBV15; j_call: TRBJ2-7; d_call: TRBD2; clone_size: -; cdr3_aa: CATSSRTSGGLGEQYF; cdr3_nt: TGTGCCACCAGCAGTCGGACTAGCGGGGGTTTAGGGGAGCAGTACTTC
v_call: TRBV11-3; j_call: TRBJ2-1; d_call: TRBD1; clone_size: once; cdr3_aa: CASSLRTGGFGEQFF; cdr3_nt: TGTGCCAGCAGCTTAAGGACAGGGGGCTTCGGTGAGCAGTTCTTC
v_call: TRBV5-1; j_call: TRBJ1-1; d_call: -; clone_size: -; cdr3_aa: CASSPTGNREAFF; cdr3_nt: TGCGCCAGCAGCCCAACAGGGAATAGGGAAGCTTTCTTT
v_call: TRBV28; j_call: TRBJ1-4; d_call: -; clone_size: once; cdr3_aa: CASRLRGATNEKLFF; cdr3_nt: TGTGCCAGCAGATTGCGAGGCGCAACTAATGAAAAACTGTTTTTT
v_call: TRBV30; j_call: TRBJ1-6; d_call: -; clone_size: -; cdr3_aa: CAWRKQGVYSPLHF; cdr3_nt: TGTGCCTGGCGTAAACAGGGAGTGTATTCACCCCTCCACTTT
v_call: TRBV29-1; j_call: TRBJ1-4; d_call: -; clone_size: -; cdr3_aa: CSVGGTPSNEKLFF; cdr3_nt: TGCAGCGTTGGAGGGACACCGTCTAATGAAAAACTGTTTTTT
v_call: TRBV5-4; j_call: TRBJ2-2; d_call: TRBD2; clone_size: -; cdr3_aa: CASSPFLAGGTGELFF; cdr3_nt: TGTGCCAGCAGCCCGTTTCTAGCGGGAGGCACCGGGGAGCTGTTTTTT
v_call: TRBV30; j_call: TRBJ1-1; d_call: -; clone_size: -; cdr3_aa: CAWSPTLIGTEAFF; cdr3_nt: TGTGCCTGGAGCCCGACACTTATTGGCACTGAAGCTTTCTTT
v_call: TRBV27; j_call: TRBJ2-1; d_call: TRBD2; clone_size: few; cdr3_aa: CASPGTSGKLLEQFF; cdr3_nt: TGTGCCAGTCCGGGGACTAGCGGGAAATTGCTTGAGCAGTTCTTC
v_call: TRBV7-2; j_call: TRBJ2-7; d_call: -; clone_size: few; cdr3_aa: CASSLDRNSYEQYF; cdr3_nt: TGTGCCAGCAGCTTGGACAGAAATTCCTACGAGCAGTACTTC
v_call: TRBV11-2; j_call: TRBJ1-5; d_call: TRBD1; clone_size: many; cdr3_aa: CASSLEQGLGNQPQHF; cdr3_nt: TGTGCCAGCAGCTTAGAACAGGGGTTAGGCAATCAGCCCCAGCATTTT
v_call: TRBV5-1; j_call: TRBJ2-7; d_call: -; clone_size: -; cdr3_aa: CASSLGYEQYF; cdr3_nt: TGCGCCAGCAGCTTGGGGTACGAGCAGTACTTC
v_call: TRBV2; j_call: TRBJ2-3; d_call: TRBD2; clone_size: -; cdr3_aa: CASSAPGLALKQYF; cdr3_nt: TGTGCCAGCAGCGCCCCGGGACTAGCGCTAAAGCAGTATTTT
v_call: TRBV7-8; j_call: TRBJ2-3; d_call: -; clone_size: -; cdr3_aa: CASSPLRSTDTQYF; cdr3_nt: TGTGCCAGCAGCCCCCTTCGTAGCACAGATACGCAGTATTTT
v_call: TRBV4-3; j_call: TRBJ2-3; d_call: TRBD2; clone_size: -; cdr3_aa: CASSQETSGRGLGDTQYF; cdr3_nt: TGCGCCAGCAGCCAAGAGACTAGCGGGAGGGGGTTGGGGGATACGCAGTATTTT
v_call: TRBV2; j_call: TRBJ2-2; d_call: -; clone_size: -; cdr3_aa: CVSTVSNTGELFF; cdr3_nt: TGTGTCAGCACCGTCTCGAACACCGGGGAGCTGTTTTTT
v_call: TRBV5-1; j_call: TRBJ2-5; d_call: -; clone_size: -; cdr3_aa: CASSFDQETQYF; cdr3_nt: TGCGCCAGCAGCTTCGACCAAGAGACCCAGTACTTC
v_call: TRBV2; j_call: TRBJ2-2; d_call: -; clone_size: -; cdr3_aa: CASSELRQGATGELFF; cdr3_nt: TGTGCCAGCAGTGAATTGAGGCAGGGTGCAACCGGGGAGCTGTTTTTT
v_call: TRBV19; j_call: TRBJ1-1; d_call: TRBD1; clone_size: few; cdr3_aa: CASNSGTGGSYTEAFF; cdr3_nt: TGTGCCAGCAACTCCGGGACAGGGGGTTCTTACACTGAAGCTTTCTTT